The 2 T cell receptor beta chains below all came from one sample that was sequenced in a study of blood T cell repertoires in COVID-19. TCRdb keeps only in-frame clones here, not all; method: immunoSEQ multiplex PCR. In the table there are about 150,000 clones, over 75% of which are singletons. Sequenced input: peripheral blood. All receptors derive from a man aged 55-75 years with COVID-19, enrolled during active disease.

The chain is built from TRBV6-6 and TRBJ1-1; 12 bases fit TRBD1. Germline CDR1 reads MNHNY; CDR2 reads SVGAGI (reference sequence). The V gene end was trimmed by 7 bases and the J gene end by 7 bases; junction bases not matched to a gene: 7. This CDR3 has 14 residues. CDR3 nucleotides: TGTGCCAGCACCGGGACAGGGGGCGGTTATGAAGCTTTCTTT. Its protein product is CASTGTGGGYEAFF.

The chain joins TRBV27 to TRBJ2-7; D possibly corresponds to TRBD1 (6 bases). Germline lookup yields CDR1 MNHEY and CDR2 SMNVEV (reference sequence). V shed 8 bases and J shed 0 bases, with 17 bases lying between them. The CDR3 has 15 residues. The DNA for the CDR3 is TGTGCCAGCCTAAAGATGACGGACAGCTCCTACGAGCAGTACTTC. Protein sequence: CASLKMTDSSYEQYF.